This TCR beta chain emerged from a study of T cell responses to AZD1222 COVID-19 vaccine. Worth noting for this clone: What it binds is unknown.

Study-wide findings and caveats: Nearly half of unique spike-specific TCRs reportedly avoided B.1.351 and B.1.1.7 mutated regions.

The table came from immunoSEQ multiplex PCR; TCRdb's copy has only in-frame clones and leaves some out. The table shows about 100,000 clones, with 80% to 95% occurring only once. This CDR3 contains 13 residues. Germline CDR1 and CDR2: SEHNR and FQNEAQ (reference sequence). The V end was cut by 6 bases, the J end by 0 bases, with 8 bases between. Sequences were derived from peripheral blood, sampled on day 0 of AZD1222 vaccination. This sequence joins TRBV7-9 and TRBJ2-5; unclear D gene. The receptor was derived from an adult in good health. The CDR3 coding sequence is TGTGCCAGCAGTGCGGATAACCAAGAGACCCAGTACTTC. This codes for CASSADNQETQYF.